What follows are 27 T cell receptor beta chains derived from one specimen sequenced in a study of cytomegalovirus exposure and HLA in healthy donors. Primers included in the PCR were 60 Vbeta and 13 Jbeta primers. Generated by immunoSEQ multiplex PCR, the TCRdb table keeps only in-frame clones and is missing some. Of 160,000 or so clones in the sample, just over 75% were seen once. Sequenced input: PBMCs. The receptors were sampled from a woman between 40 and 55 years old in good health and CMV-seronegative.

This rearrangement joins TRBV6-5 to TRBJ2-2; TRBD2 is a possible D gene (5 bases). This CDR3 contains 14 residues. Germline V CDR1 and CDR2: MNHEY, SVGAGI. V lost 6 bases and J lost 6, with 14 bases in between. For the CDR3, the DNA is TGTGCCAGCAGCCGTCTTTTAGCGTCCGGGGAGCTGTTTTTT. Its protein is CASSRLLASGELFF.

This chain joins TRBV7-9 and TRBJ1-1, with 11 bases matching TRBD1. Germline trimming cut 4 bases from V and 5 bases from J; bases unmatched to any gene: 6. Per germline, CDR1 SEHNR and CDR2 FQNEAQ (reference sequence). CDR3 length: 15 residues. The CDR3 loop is CASSSWDRGETEAFF. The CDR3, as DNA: TGTGCCAGCAGCTCCTGGGACAGGGGGGAAACTGAAGCTTTCTTT.

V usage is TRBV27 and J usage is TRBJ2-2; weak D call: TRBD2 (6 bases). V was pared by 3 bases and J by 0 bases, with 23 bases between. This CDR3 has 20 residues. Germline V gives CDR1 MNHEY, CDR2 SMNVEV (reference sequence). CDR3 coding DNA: TGTGCCAGCAGTTTTATCTTGGGGAGGAGGGTTAGGGCGAACACCGGGGAGCTGTTTTTT. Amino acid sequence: CASSFILGRRVRANTGELFF.

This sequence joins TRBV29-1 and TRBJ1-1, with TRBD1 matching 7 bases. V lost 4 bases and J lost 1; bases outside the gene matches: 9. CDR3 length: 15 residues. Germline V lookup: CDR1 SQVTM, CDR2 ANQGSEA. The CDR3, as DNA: TGCAGCGTTGCCCGGGCCGACAGGGAGAACACTGAAGCTTTCTTT. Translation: CSVARADRENTEAFF. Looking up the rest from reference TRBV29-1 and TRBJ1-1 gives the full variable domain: SAVISQKPSRDICQRGTSLTIQCQVDSQVTMMFWYRQQPGQSLTLIATANQGSEATYESGFVIDKFPISRPNLTFSTLTVSNMSPEDSSIYLCSVARADRENTEAFFGQGTRLTVV.

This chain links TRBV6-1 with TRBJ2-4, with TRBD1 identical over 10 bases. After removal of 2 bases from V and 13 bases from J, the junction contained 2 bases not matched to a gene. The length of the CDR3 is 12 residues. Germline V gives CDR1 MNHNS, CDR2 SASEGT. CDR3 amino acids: CASSESDRGQYF. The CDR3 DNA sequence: TGTGCCAGCAGTGAATCGGACAGGGGGCAGTACTTC.

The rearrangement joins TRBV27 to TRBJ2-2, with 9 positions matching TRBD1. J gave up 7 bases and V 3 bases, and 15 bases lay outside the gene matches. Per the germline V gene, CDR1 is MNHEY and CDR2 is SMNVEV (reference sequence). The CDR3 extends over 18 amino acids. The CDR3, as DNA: TGTGCCAGCAGTTTTCATCGGGGGACAGGGAAGGGTGGCGGGGAGCTGTTTTTT. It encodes CASSFHRGTGKGGGELFF.

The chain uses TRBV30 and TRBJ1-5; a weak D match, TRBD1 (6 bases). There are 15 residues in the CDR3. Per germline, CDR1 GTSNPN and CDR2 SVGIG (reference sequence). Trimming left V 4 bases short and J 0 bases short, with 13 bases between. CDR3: CAWKIRGDSNQPQHF. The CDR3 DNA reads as TGTGCCTGGAAGATCAGGGGAGATAGCAATCAGCCCCAGCATTTT.

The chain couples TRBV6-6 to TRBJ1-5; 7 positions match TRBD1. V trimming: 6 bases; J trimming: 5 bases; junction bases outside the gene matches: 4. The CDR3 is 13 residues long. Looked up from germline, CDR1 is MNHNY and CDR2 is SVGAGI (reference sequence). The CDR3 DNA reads TGTGCCAGCAGGACAGGGAACTATCAGCCCCAGCATTTT. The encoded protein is CASRTGNYQPQHF.

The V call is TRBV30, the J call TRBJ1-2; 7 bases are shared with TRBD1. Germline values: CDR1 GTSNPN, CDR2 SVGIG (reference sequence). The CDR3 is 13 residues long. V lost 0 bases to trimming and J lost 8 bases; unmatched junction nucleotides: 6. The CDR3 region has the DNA TGTGCCTGGAGTGTGGTAGGGGGCGCGGGCTACACCTTC. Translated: CAWSVVGGAGYTF.

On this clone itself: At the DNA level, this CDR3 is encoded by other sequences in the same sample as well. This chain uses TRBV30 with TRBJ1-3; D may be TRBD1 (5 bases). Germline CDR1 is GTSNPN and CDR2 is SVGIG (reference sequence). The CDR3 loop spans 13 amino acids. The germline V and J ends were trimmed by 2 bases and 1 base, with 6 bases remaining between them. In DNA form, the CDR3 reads TGTGCCTGGAGTAGGGGATCTGGAAACACCATATATTTT. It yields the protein CAWSRGSGNTIYF.

Written as DNA, the CDR3 is TGTGCCAGCAGCTTGGGGGGACTAGCGGGAACCACAGATACGCAGTATTTT. Protein sequence: CASSLGGLAGTTDTQYF. The rearrangement joins TRBV5-4 to TRBJ2-3, with TRBD2 matching 13 bases. CDR1 is SGHNT and CDR2 is YYREEE in the germline V gene (reference sequence). V was clipped by 0 bases and J by 2 bases; unmatched bases: 3. This CDR3 contains 17 residues. Using reference TRBV5-4 and TRBJ2-3 for the parts outside the CDR3, the full variable domain is ETGVTQSPTHLIKTRGQQVTLRCSSQSGHNTVSWYQQALGQGPQFIFQYYREEENGRGNFPPRFSGLQFPNYSSELNVNALELDDSALYLCASSLGGLAGTTDTQYFGPGTRLTVL.

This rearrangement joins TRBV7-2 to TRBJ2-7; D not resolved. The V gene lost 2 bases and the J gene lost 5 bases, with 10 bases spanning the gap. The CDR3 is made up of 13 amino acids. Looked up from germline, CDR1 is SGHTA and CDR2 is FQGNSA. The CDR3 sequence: CASSLYHGDEQYF. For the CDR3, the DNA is TGTGCCAGCAGCTTATATCACGGTGACGAGCAGTACTTC.

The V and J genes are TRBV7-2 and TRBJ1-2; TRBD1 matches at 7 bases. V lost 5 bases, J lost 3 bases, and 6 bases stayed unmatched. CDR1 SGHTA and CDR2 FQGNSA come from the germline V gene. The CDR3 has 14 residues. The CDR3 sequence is CASSPGQAYYGYTF. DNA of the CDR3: TGTGCCAGCAGCCCAGGACAGGCATACTATGGCTACACCTTC. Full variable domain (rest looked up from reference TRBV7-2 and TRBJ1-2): GAGVSQSPSNKVTEKGKDVELRCDPISGHTALYWYRQSLGQGLEFLIYFQGNSAPDKSGLPSDRFSAERTGGSVSTLTIQRTQQEDSAVYLCASSPGQAYYGYTFGSGTRLTVV.

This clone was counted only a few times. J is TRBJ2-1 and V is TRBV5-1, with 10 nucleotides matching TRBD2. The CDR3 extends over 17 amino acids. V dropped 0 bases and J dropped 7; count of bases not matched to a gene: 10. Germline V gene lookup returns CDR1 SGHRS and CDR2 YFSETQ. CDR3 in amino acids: CASSLVLAGVRTNEQFF. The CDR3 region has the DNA TGCGCCAGCAGCTTGGTCCTAGCGGGAGTACGGACGAATGAGCAGTTCTTC. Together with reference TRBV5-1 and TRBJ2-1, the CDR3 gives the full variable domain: KAGVTQTPRYLIKTRGQQVTLSCSPISGHRSVSWYQQTPGQGLQFLFEYFSETQRNKGNFPGRFSGRQFSNSRSEMNVSTLELGDSALYLCASSLVLAGVRTNEQFFGPGTRLTVL.

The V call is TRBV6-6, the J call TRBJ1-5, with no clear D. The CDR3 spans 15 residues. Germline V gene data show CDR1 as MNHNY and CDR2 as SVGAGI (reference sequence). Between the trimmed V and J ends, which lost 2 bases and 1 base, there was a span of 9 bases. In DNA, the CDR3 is TGTGCCAGCAGTTACGTACAGATGAGCAATCAGCCCCAGCATTTT. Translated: CASSYVQMSNQPQHF.

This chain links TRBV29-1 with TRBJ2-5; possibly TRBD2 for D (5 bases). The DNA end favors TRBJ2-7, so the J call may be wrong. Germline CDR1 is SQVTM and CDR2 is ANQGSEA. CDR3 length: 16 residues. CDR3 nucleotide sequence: TGCAGCGTTGACTCCCCCCTCGCGGGTCCACACTACGAGCAGTACTTC. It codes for CSVDSPLAGPHYEQYF.

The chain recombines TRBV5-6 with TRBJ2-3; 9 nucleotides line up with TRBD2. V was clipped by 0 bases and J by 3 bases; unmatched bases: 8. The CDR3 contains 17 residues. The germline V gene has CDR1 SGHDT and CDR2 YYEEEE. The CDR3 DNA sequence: TGTGCCAGCAGCTTGGTAGGGTATAGCGGGAGTACAGATACGCAGTATTTT. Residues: CASSLVGYSGSTDTQYF.

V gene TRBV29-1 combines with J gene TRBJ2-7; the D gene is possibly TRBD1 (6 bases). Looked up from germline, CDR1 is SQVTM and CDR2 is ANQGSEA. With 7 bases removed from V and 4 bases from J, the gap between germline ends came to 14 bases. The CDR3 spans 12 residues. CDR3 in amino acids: CSALTGKYEQYF. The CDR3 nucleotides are TGCAGCGCCCTGACAGGAAAATACGAGCAGTACTTC.

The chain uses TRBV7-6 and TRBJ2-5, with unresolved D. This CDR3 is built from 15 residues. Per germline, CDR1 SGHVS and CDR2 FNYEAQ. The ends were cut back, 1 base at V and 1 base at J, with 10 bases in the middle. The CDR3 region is CASSLGWSPQETQYF. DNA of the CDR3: TGTGCCAGCAGCTTAGGTTGGAGTCCCCAAGAGACCCAGTACTTC.

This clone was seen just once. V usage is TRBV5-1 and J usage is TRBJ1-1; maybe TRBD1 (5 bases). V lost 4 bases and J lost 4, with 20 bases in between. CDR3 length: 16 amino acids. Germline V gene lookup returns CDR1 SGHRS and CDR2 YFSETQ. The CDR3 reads CASSPMGRVLGTEAFF. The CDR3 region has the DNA TGCGCCAGCAGCCCCATGGGCAGGGTCCTGGGCACTGAAGCTTTCTTT.

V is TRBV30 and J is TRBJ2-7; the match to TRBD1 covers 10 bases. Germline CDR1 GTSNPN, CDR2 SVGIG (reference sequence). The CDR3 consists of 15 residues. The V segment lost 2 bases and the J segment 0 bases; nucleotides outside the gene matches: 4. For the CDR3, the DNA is TGTGCCTGGAGTTGGGGACAGGGGACCTCCTACGAGCAGTACTTC. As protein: CAWSWGQGTSYEQYF.

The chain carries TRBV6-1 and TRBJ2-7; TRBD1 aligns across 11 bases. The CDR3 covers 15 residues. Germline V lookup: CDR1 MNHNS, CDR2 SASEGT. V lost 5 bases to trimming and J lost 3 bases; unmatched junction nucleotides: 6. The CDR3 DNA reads TGTGCCAGCAGTTCAGGGACAGGGGGAAGCTACGAGCAGTACTTC. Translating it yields CASSSGTGGSYEQYF.

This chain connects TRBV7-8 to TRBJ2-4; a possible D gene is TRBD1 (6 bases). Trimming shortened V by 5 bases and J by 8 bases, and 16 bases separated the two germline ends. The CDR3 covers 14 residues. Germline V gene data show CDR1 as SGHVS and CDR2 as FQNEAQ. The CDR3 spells CASSVGAEGDIQYF. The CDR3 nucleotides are TGTGCCAGCAGCGTGGGGGCGGAAGGCGACATTCAGTACTTC. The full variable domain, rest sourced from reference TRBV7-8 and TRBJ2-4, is GAGVSQSPRYKVAKRGQDVALRCDPISGHVSLFWYQQALGQGPEFLTYFQNEAQLDKSGLPSDRFFAERPEGSVSTLKIQRTQQEDSAVYLCASSVGAEGDIQYFGAGTRLSVL.

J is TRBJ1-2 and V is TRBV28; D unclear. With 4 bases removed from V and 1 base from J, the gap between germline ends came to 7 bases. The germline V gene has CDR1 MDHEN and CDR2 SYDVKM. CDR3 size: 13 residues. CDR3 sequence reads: CASSSGVNYGYTF. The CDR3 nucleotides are TGTGCCAGCAGTTCCGGGGTTAACTATGGCTACACCTTC.

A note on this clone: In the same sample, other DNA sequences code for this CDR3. The CDR3 loop is CASSPRTSVTDTQYF. In DNA, the CDR3 is TGTGCCAGCAGCCCTCGGACTAGCGTCACAGATACGCAGTATTTT. This chain uses TRBV7-3 with TRBJ2-3; TRBD2 matches 9 bases. The germline CDR1 and CDR2 sequences are SGHTA and FQGTGA. V was pared by 5 bases and J by 2 bases, with 5 bases of the junction left unmatched. The CDR3 contains 15 residues.

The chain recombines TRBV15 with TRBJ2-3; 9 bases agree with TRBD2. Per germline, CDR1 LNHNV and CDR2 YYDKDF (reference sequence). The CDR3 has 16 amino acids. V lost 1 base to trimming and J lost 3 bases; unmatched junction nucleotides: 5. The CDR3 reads CATSRGPSGATDTQYF. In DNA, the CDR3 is TGTGCCACCAGCAGAGGGCCTAGCGGGGCAACAGATACGCAGTATTTT.

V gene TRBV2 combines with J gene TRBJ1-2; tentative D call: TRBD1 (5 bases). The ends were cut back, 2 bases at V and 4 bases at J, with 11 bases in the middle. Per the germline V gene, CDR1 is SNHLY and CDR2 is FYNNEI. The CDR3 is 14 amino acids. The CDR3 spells CASSEPGNLYGYTF. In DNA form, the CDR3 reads TGTGCCAGCAGTGAACCAGGGAACCTCTATGGCTACACCTTC.